These 2 T cell receptor beta chains were all obtained from the same sample, sequenced in a study of T cells in localized non-small cell lung cancer. Clones were sequenced by immunoSEQ multiplex PCR, and TCRdb holds only the in-frame ones, with some missing. The sample has about 2,400 clones, roughly 24% seen once. The sequencing used normal lung tissue next to the tumor, collected before any cancer treatment. The receptors originated from a female donor with stage II lung adenocarcinoma.

The genes are TRBV11-3 and TRBJ2-7; no clear D. The CDR3 extends over 17 amino acids. CDR1 and CDR2 from the germline V gene are SGHNT and YENEEA. V was pared by 3 bases and J by 2 bases, with 20 bases between. The CDR3 DNA reads as TGTGCCAGCAGCTTCCCCAAGACTGTTCCTCCGACCTACGAGCAGTACTTC. Amino acids: CASSFPKTVPPTYEQYF.

This chain links TRBV6-8 with TRBJ2-7; D is tentatively TRBD1 or TRBD2 (5 bases each). Germline loops: CDR1 MNHGY, CDR2 SAAAGT. The CDR3 is 15 amino acids. V lost 8 bases to trimming and J lost 0 bases, with 17 bases between them. The CDR3 nucleotides read TGTGCCAGCTCAACCCGGGACCGCAACTCCTACGAGCAGTACTTC. Protein product: CASSTRDRNSYEQYF.